The source of this T cell receptor beta chain is a study of shared clonotypes between healthy human individuals. This clone was detected only once. Sequencing used immunoSEQ multiplex PCR; TCRdb keeps in-frame clones, though not all of them. Of about 2.3 million clones listed, approximately 90% are singletons. Germline V lookup: CDR1 SGHNT, CDR2 YYREEE (reference sequence). V trimming: 4 bases; J trimming: 0 bases; junction bases outside the gene matches: 10. This CDR3 region has 16 residues. Sequenced: naive CD4+ T cells from PBMCs. Subset noted: CD45RA+ positively selected. The chain employs TRBV5-4 and TRBJ2-7; 7 bases fit TRBD2. The receptor was derived from a man aged 18-30 years in good health. Some clones in this sample may be carry-over from other donors' samples. CDR3: CASSPAGVGSSYEQYF. The CDR3 nucleotides read TGTGCCAGCAGCCCTGCGGGGGTCGGGAGCTCCTACGAGCAGTACTTC.